The TCR beta chain under discussion was sequenced for a study of blood T cell repertoires in COVID-19. Overall study: Sites in the United States, Italy and Spain provided acute and convalescent COVID-19 samples. Sources were T cells, B-cell-depleted T cells, or PBMCs; the material itself was cDNA or gDNA.

Original data processing: Amplification with reference gene primers provided the estimates of nucleated cell counts. Sequencing used immunoSEQ multiplex PCR; TCRdb keeps in-frame clones, though not all of them. V and J calls and clone size are given by that table; D and trimming were obtained from the DNA. The repertoire includes 310,000 or so clones, more than 85% of them detected once, and roughly 1.3% sits in the top ten. J lost 3 bases, V lost 3 bases, and 8 bases had no gene match. In germline, CDR1 is SGHRS, CDR2 YFSETQ. CDR3 length equals 17 residues. There are a few counts of this clone. Material: peripheral blood. The chain has TRBV5-1 and TRBJ1-4, with 10 bases aligning to TRBD1. The TCR was taken from an older man with acute or convalescent COVID-19. Here the CDR3 DNA reads TGCGCCAGCAGCTCGGGACAGGGGAATTGGCCTAATGAAAAACTGTTTTTT. Translation gives CASSSGQGNWPNEKLFF.